Here is one T cell receptor (beta chain) with its context. Its antigen is not known. This entry comes from a study of monozygotic twins with inflammatory bowel disease. Whole-study findings and limits: Limited statistical power may explain no repertoire similarity difference between concordant and discordant twins. For IBD patients, clonotypes shared with others were fewer than for healthy twins, especially with disease activity.

Each UMI, carrying a 6-nucleotide sample barcode, came from template switching. TCRdb reprocessed the 5' RACE reads and reports one entry per CDR3 protein, with no DNA. The sample features nearly 450,000 distinct CDR3 sequences, with 2% to 2.5% in its top ten. Researchers collected around 2.5 ml of blood per donor. The V gene's germline CDR1 is SGHNT and CDR2 YYREEE (reference sequence). This CDR3 has 15 residues. The sequenced sample consisted of blood. The receptor was derived from a human donor with ulcerative colitis or Crohn's disease, or a healthy co-twin of an affected twin (not recorded which). The chain links TRBV5-4 to TRBJ1-2; TCRdb names TRBD1, which stays unverified in the absence of DNA. The CDR3 reads CASRRGTGDNYGYTF.